This entry features one T cell receptor beta chain sequence. What it binds is unknown. The data derive from a study of T-cell reconstitution after alpha-beta-depleted transplantation in children. General observations from the study: Two months or so post-transplant, alpha-beta T cells reportedly derived from several hundred expanded graft clones. In some patients, recipient T cells and intrathymic progenitors surviving conditioning explained high day-60 diversity.

The TCRbeta library was prepared with unique molecular identifiers. TCRdb fed the PCR reads into MiXCR, producing one record per CDR3 protein. The repertoire holds about 440,000 distinct CDR3 sequences, with 43% as singletons. Germline assignment: CDR1 LNHNV and CDR2 YYDKDF (reference sequence). V lost 2 bases and J 6 bases, leaving 6 bases between the germline ends. CDR3 size: 12 residues. The input for sequencing was PBMCs, taken before TCRalphabeta/CD19-depleted stem cell transplant. The chain has TRBV15 and TRBJ2-3; D is ambiguous. This receptor was identified in a girl aged 2-10 years with aplastic anemia, due to receive a stem cell transplant. The CDR3 protein is CATSRPRDTQYF. In nucleotides, the CDR3 is TGTGCCACCAGCAGACCGAGGGATACGCAGTATTTT.